The sequence of this T cell receptor beta chain was determined in a study of T cell responses to AZD1222 COVID-19 vaccine. Study-level findings and limits: Vaccine-related CD4 TCRs covered spike, predominating at 160-218 and 743-854. Repertoires were collected only later (after the peak T cell response had occurred). Nearly half of unique spike-specific TCRs reportedly avoided B.1.351 and B.1.1.7 mutated regions. Just a handful of AZD1222 recipients were seropositive at baseline.

TCRdb keeps only in-frame clones here, not all; method: immunoSEQ multiplex PCR. The sample yields roughly 160,000 clones, approximately 90% seen once. In germline, CDR1 is SGHRS, CDR2 YFSETQ. The CDR3 extends over 11 amino acids. Trimming shortened V by 0 bases and J by 3 bases, and 0 bases separated the two germline ends. A word on this clone: Its cognate antigen is unknown. Other DNA sequences within the sample encode an identical CDR3.

Sequencing used peripheral blood, obtained on day 0 of AZD1222 vaccination. The receptor's source is an adult in good health. The genes are TRBV5-1 and TRBJ2-5; D is uncertain. The CDR3 bases are TGCGCCAGCAGCTTGGAAGAGACCCAGTACTTC. The encoded protein is CASSLEETQYF.